The 21 T cell receptor beta chains in this list originate from one sample, sequenced in a study of cytomegalovirus exposure and HLA in healthy donors. 60 Vbeta and 13 Jbeta primers were used in PCR. Profiling relied on immunoSEQ multiplex PCR, and the TCRdb table lists in-frame clones only, not all of them. Of approximately 73,000 clones in the sample, 60% to 70% were seen once. What was sequenced was PBMCs. These receptors all come from a man aged 25 to 45 in good health and CMV-seropositive.

The gene calls are TRBV15 and TRBJ1-5; D unclear. Trimming pared 5 bases from V and 1 base from J, leaving 12 bases between. The CDR3 is made up of 15 amino acids. The germline CDR1 and CDR2 sequences are LNHNV and YYDKDF (reference sequence). CDR3 bases: TGTGCCACCAGCGATGGACCGGGAAGCAATCAGCCCCAGCATTTT. Its translation: CATSDGPGSNQPQHF.

This clone turned up a few times. The rearrangement uses TRBV11-3 and TRBJ2-7, with TRBD1 identical over 7 bases. With V trimmed by 0 bases and J by 2 bases, 4 bases remained unmatched. This CDR3 comprises 15 residues. Germline V gene lookup returns CDR1 SGHNT and CDR2 YENEEA. The DNA of the CDR3 is TGTGCCAGCAGCTTAGACAGGGGGAGAACCTACGAGCAGTACTTC. Protein: CASSLDRGRTYEQYF.

This clone was picked up one time. The chain uses TRBV19 and TRBJ1-5; no clear D gene. This CDR3 has 14 amino acids. The germline V gene encodes CDR1 LNHDA and CDR2 SQIVND (reference sequence). Trimming took 1 base from V and 4 from J, leaving 8 bases between them. The CDR3 sequence: CASSIVSGNQPQHF. In nucleotides, the CDR3 is TGTGCCAGTAGTATAGTCTCGGGGAATCAGCCCCAGCATTTT.

This chain links TRBV19 with TRBJ1-3; D is perhaps TRBD1 (6 bases). Trimming took 5 bases from V and 2 from J, leaving 13 bases between them. This CDR3 spans 15 amino acids. Germline values: CDR1 LNHDA, CDR2 SQIVND (reference sequence). The CDR3 region is CASSLLRQAGNTIYF. CDR3 DNA sequence: TGTGCCAGTAGTCTGCTTCGACAGGCTGGAAACACCATATATTTT.

There are a few counts of this clone. The genes are TRBV28 and TRBJ2-3, with 12 bases that match TRBD2. The V segment lost 5 bases and the J segment 5 bases; nucleotides outside the gene matches: 8. The CDR3 consists of 16 residues. CDR1 is MDHEN and CDR2 is SYDVKM in the germline V gene. This CDR3 is CASSRSSGRGGDTQYF. CDR3 nucleotides: TGTGCCAGCAGTCGCTCTAGCGGGAGGGGGGGAGATACGCAGTATTTT.

This chain connects TRBV6-5 to TRBJ1-1; D ambiguous. Germline lookup yields CDR1 MNHEY and CDR2 SVGAGI. Trimming took 6 bases from V and 3 from J, leaving 14 bases between them. The CDR3 is 14 residues long. The CDR3 DNA sequence: TGTGCCAGCAGCCGCTCTGGCGGTTACACTGAAGCTTTCTTT. Its translation: CASSRSGGYTEAFF.

The chain is built from TRBV29-1 and TRBJ2-5; 9 nucleotides align to TRBD1. This CDR3 contains 14 residues. Germline V gene data show CDR1 as SQVTM and CDR2 as ANQGSEA. After removal of 5 bases from V and 5 bases from J, the junction contained 9 bases not matched to a gene. The CDR3 region is CSVPSTGGGETQYF. DNA for the CDR3: TGCAGCGTTCCTTCAACAGGGGGCGGGGAGACCCAGTACTTC.

The chain combines TRBV4-3 with TRBJ2-7; D is perhaps TRBD2 (6 bases). The V gene's germline CDR1 is LGHNA and CDR2 YSLEER. The ends were cut back, 0 bases at V and 10 bases at J, with 16 bases in the middle. The CDR3 runs to 14 residues. The CDR3 loop reads CASSQDYGGEEQYF. The CDR3 DNA is TGCGCCAGCAGCCAAGATTATGGAGGGGAGGAACAGTACTTC.

This clone was counted between two and nine times. V is TRBV4-1 and J is TRBJ1-2; D remains unclear. This CDR3 has 15 amino acids. Germline values: CDR1 MGHRA, CDR2 YSYEKL. Trimming left V 1 base short and J 7 bases short, with 16 bases between. This CDR3 reads CASSQVLQVISGYTF. The CDR3 bases are TGCGCCAGCAGCCAAGTACTTCAGGTTATAAGTGGCTACACCTTC.

The J gene is TRBJ1-4, the V gene TRBV5-1, with a possible D match to TRBD1 (6 bases). The CDR3 totals 15 residues. V lost 0 bases and J 7 bases, leaving 13 bases between the germline ends. The germline gives CDR1 SGHRS, CDR2 YFSETQ. In DNA, the CDR3 is TGCGCCAGCAGCTTGGGGGACACTTCAAGTGAAAAACTGTTTTTT. Its translation is CASSLGDTSSEKLFF.

This clone turned up a few times. The rearrangement joins TRBV27 to TRBJ1-5; D perhaps matches TRBD1 (5 bases). Trimming shortened V by 6 bases and J by 1 base, and 13 bases separated the two germline ends. Germline V gives CDR1 MNHEY, CDR2 SMNVEV (reference sequence). The CDR3 length is 15 residues. The CDR3: CASSPRVASNQPQHF. In nucleotides, the CDR3 is TGTGCCAGCAGCCCCAGGGTGGCGAGCAATCAGCCCCAGCATTTT.

The CDR3 sequence: CASKVRQGTSYEQYF. The CDR3 region has the DNA TGTGCCAGCAAAGTAAGACAGGGAACATCCTACGAGCAGTACTTC. This sequence joins TRBV7-6 and TRBJ2-7, with 7 bases aligning to TRBD1. This CDR3 spans 15 amino acids. After removal of 7 bases from V and 1 base from J, the junction contained 10 bases not matched to a gene. CDR1 is SGHVS, CDR2 FNYEAQ, per germline.

This rearrangement joins TRBV10-3 to TRBJ2-1; possibly TRBD2 for D (6 bases). This CDR3 region has 16 residues. Germline V gene lookup returns CDR1 ENHRY and CDR2 SYGVKD. V lost 6 bases, J lost 7 bases, and 22 bases lay in between. The CDR3 loop reads CAISNSGGVRRNEQFF. The CDR3 bases are TGTGCCATCAGCAATAGCGGCGGCGTCAGACGGAATGAGCAGTTCTTC.

The chain is built from TRBV5-5 and TRBJ2-2; D gene unclear. The CDR3 runs 16 residues. Germline V gives CDR1 SGHKS, CDR2 YYEKEE (reference sequence). Trimming removed 0 bases at V and 0 bases at J, with 9 bases between. The CDR3 bases are TGTGCCAGCAGCTTGGCCATCAGCGCGAACACCGGGGAGCTGTTTTTT. This codes for CASSLAISANTGELFF.

This chain uses TRBV9 with TRBJ2-2, with 8 bases aligning to TRBD1. CDR1 is SGDLS, CDR2 YYNGEE, per germline. The CDR3 length is 14 residues. The V segment lost 3 bases and the J segment 5 bases; nucleotides outside the gene matches: 3. CDR3 sequence reads: CASSARTGTGELFF. CDR3 in DNA: TGTGCCAGCAGCGCGCGGACAGGGACCGGGGAGCTGTTTTTT.

The rearrangement uses TRBV6-1 and TRBJ2-2; 8 bases are shared with TRBD2. In germline, CDR1 is MNHNS, CDR2 SASEGT. There are 16 residues in the CDR3. V lost 2 bases, J lost 2 bases, and 4 bases stayed unmatched. The CDR3 loop reads CASSEFLAGNTGELFF. CDR3 DNA sequence: TGTGCCAGCAGTGAATTTCTAGCGGGTAACACCGGGGAGCTGTTTTTT.

This sequence joins TRBV4-2 and TRBJ2-7; D is possibly TRBD1 (6 bases). Looked up from germline, CDR1 is LGHNA and CDR2 is YNFKEQ. The germline V and J ends were trimmed by 2 bases and 0 bases, with 17 bases remaining between them. The CDR3 is made up of 17 amino acids. In DNA, the CDR3 is TGTGCCAGCAGCCAACTCCTACGGGACAAGAGCTCCTACGAGCAGTACTTC. Encoded protein: CASSQLLRDKSSYEQYF.

V and J are TRBV11-2 and TRBJ2-7, with 7 bases lining up with TRBD2. CDR1 and CDR2 (germline): SGHAT, FQNNGV. With V trimmed by 11 bases and J by 6 bases, 7 bases remained unmatched. This CDR3 contains 11 residues. The CDR3 loop reads CAGGGLPEQYF. In DNA form, the CDR3 reads TGTGCCGGGGGGGGACTACCCGAGCAGTACTTC.

This rearrangement joins TRBV4-2 to TRBJ2-7; D is perhaps TRBD1 (5 bases). CDR1 and CDR2 from the germline V gene are LGHNA and YNFKEQ. Trimming stripped 0 bases from V and 9 bases from J, with 30 bases between. The CDR3 length is 19 residues. The CDR3 sequence: CASSQDRQWGATAVTVQYF. DNA of the CDR3: TGTGCCAGCAGCCAAGACCGACAGTGGGGCGCGACCGCCGTTACTGTGCAGTACTTC.

The chain carries TRBV6-5 and TRBJ1-1; 9 bases match TRBD1. This CDR3 is built from 12 residues. The germline V gene has CDR1 MNHEY and CDR2 SVGAGI. Trimming at V came to 10 bases and at J to 5 bases, leaving 5 bases not matched to a gene. The CDR3 region has the DNA TGTGCCACGACAGGGGGGTGGACTGAAGCTTTCTTT. Residues: CATTGGWTEAFF.

V gene TRBV5-6 combines with J gene TRBJ2-1, with D perhaps matching TRBD1 (5 bases). The CDR3 contains 12 residues. Between the trimmed V and J ends, which lost 5 bases and 6 bases, there was a span of 9 bases. CDR1 and CDR2 (germline): SGHDT, YYEEEE. CDR3 amino acids: CASRGPGNEQFF. For the CDR3, the DNA is TGTGCCAGCAGGGGGCCAGGCAATGAGCAGTTCTTC. Together with reference TRBV5-6 and TRBJ2-1, the CDR3 gives the full variable domain: DAGVTQSPTHLIKTRGQQVTLRCSPKSGHDTVSWYQQALGQGPQFIFQYYEEEERQRGNFPDRFSGHQFPNYSSELNVNALLLGDSALYLCASRGPGNEQFFGPGTRLTVL.